The source of this T cell receptor beta chain is a study of blood T cell repertoires in COVID-19. Produced via immunoSEQ multiplex PCR; TCRdb's table is partial and in-frame only. The data hold approximately 270,000 clones, with 75% to 90% observed a single time. Sequenced: PBMCs or T cells enriched from blood (not recorded which). The sequence was obtained from a woman in her thirties who had recovered from COVID-19.

The DNA of the CDR3 is TGTGCCAGCAGCACAATCAGGACAGGTGACAATGAGCAGTTCTTC. Translating gives CASSTIRTGDNEQFF. The gene calls are TRBV7-9 and TRBJ2-1; the match to TRBD1 covers 7 bases. Trimming removed 5 bases from V and 5 bases from J; junction bases left unmatched: 9. The CDR3 runs to 15 residues. Germline V lookup: CDR1 SEHNR, CDR2 FQNEAQ (reference sequence).